The source of this T cell receptor (beta chain) is a study of CD8+ T cells in alopecia areata. Study background: After 6 to 18 months of tofacitinib, follow-up continued 6 months off drug.

Extracted RNA was reverse transcribed into cDNA, the sequencing template. TCRdb's copy holds only in-frame clones and misses some; the assay was immunoSEQ multiplex PCR. The sample lists some 56,000 clones; around 96% were seen once. Study-wide results and caveats: Clonality in lesional scalp, especially alopecia totalis/universalis, exceeded that of normal scalp.

V was shortened by 5 bases and J by 8 bases, with 25 bases between the two germline ends. The CDR3 length is 17 residues. Per germline, CDR1 LNHDA and CDR2 SQIVND (reference sequence). Points on this clone: The antigen is undetermined.

Peripheral blood samples and lesional scalp punch biopsies were obtained from alopecia areata patients. This chain uses TRBV19 with TRBJ1-5; weak D call: TRBD1 (5 bases). The TCR sequence derives from a human donor with alopecia areata. This material consisted of CD8+ T cells sorted from blood, taken at week 0. CDR3 sequence: CASSPQSIRVTFEPQHF. CDR3 bases: TGTGCCAGTAGTCCGCAATCTATCAGGGTAACCTTTGAGCCCCAGCATTTT.